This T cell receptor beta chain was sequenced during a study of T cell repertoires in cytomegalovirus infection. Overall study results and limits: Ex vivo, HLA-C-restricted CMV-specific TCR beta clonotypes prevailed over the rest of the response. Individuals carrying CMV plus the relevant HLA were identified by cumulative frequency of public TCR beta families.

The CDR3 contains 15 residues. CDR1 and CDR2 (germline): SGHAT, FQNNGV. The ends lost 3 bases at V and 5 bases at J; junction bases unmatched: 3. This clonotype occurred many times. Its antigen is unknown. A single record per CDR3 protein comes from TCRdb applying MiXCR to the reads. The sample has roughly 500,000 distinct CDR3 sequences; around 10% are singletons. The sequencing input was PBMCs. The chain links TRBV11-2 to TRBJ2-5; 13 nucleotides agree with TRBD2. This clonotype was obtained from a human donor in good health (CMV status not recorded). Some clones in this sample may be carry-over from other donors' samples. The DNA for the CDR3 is TGTGCCAGCAGCTTCGGGACTAGCGGGATTGAGACCCAGTACTTC. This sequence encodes CASSFGTSGIETQYF.